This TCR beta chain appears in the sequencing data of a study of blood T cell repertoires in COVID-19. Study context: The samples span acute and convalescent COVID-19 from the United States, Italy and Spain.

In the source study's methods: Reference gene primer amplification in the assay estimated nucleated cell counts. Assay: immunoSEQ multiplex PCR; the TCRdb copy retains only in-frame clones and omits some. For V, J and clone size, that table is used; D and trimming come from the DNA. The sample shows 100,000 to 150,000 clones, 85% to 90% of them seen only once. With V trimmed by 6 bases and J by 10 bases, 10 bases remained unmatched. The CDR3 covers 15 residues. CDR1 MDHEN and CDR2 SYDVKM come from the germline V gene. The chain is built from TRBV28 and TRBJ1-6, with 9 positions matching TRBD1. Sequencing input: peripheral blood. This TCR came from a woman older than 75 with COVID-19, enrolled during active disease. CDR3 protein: CASRADTGGVSPLHF. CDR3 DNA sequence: TGTGCCAGCAGGGCCGATACAGGGGGCGTCTCACCCCTCCACTTT.